These T cell receptor beta chains were read from a single sample in a study of blood T cell repertoires in COVID-19. This table comes from immunoSEQ multiplex PCR, and its TCRdb copy is limited to in-frame clones, with some not included. The sample includes some 350,000 clones, around 89% of them seen just once. Sequences were obtained from peripheral blood. Source of these receptors: a man between 18 and 29 years old with active or convalescent COVID-19. Both conserved end residues are part of each CDR3. A D gene is named only where the DNA matches it firmly. The listing skips clone size in some rows; elsewhere it reads once, few, many or a size class.

V: TRBV4-1; J: TRBJ1-6; size: .; D: .; DNA: TGCGCCAGCAGCCCAAGATATTCAGGGTTGGGATCACCCCTCCACTTT; CDR3: CASSPRYSGLGSPLHF
V: TRBV11-1; J: TRBJ2-5; size: .; D: .; DNA: TGTGCCAGCAGCTTAAATGGGCTCCAAGAGACCCAGTACTTC; CDR3: CASSLNGLQETQYF
V: TRBV6-5; J: TRBJ2-5; size: .; D: TRBD2; DNA: TGTGCCAGCAAACTAGCGGGAGGGACCCAGTACTTC; CDR3: CASKLAGGTQYF
V: TRBV4-2; J: TRBJ1-1; size: .; D: TRBD1; DNA: TGTGCCAGCAGCCAGCAGGGGGTTGCGAACACTGAAGCTTTCTTT; CDR3: CASSQQGVANTEAFF
V: TRBV28; J: TRBJ1-5; size: few; D: .; DNA: TGTGCCAGCAGTTTTCTGGAGGGGTATCAGCCCCAGCATTTT; CDR3: CASSFLEGYQPQHF
V: TRBV2; J: TRBJ1-5; size: .; D: .; DNA: TGTGCCAGCAGTGAAGCGGACAGCTACAATCAGCCCCAGCATTTT; CDR3: CASSEADSYNQPQHF
V: TRBV4-3; J: TRBJ2-3; size: .; D: .; DNA: TGCGCCAGCAGCCAAGAGGGGGGGGCCTGGGGCACAGATACGCAGTATTTT; CDR3: CASSQEGGAWGTDTQYF
V: TRBV11-3; J: TRBJ2-5; size: .; D: .; DNA: TGTGCCAGCAGCCCCCAGTCTCAAGAGACCCAGTACTTC; CDR3: CASSPQSQETQYF
V: TRBV12-3/TRBV12-4; J: TRBJ2-5; size: .; D: .; DNA: TGTGCCAGCAGAGGGGGACCTGAAGAGACCCAGTACTTC; CDR3: CASRGGPEETQYF
V: TRBV21-1; J: TRBJ2-2; size: once; D: .; DNA: TGTGCCAGCAAGAACAGGACAGGTAGCACCGGGGAGCTGTTTTTT; CDR3: CASKNRTGSTGELFF
V: TRBV29-1; J: TRBJ1-3; size: .; D: TRBD1; DNA: TGCAGCGTCAATAAGGACAGGCCAACTGGAAACACCATATATTTT; CDR3: CSVNKDRPTGNTIYF
V: TRBV6-6; J: TRBJ1-4; size: once; D: .; DNA: TGTGCCAGCAGTCATCCGATAGGGGGTTCCGCAACTAATGAAAAACTGTTTTTT; CDR3: CASSHPIGGSATNEKLFF
V: TRBV7-2; J: TRBJ1-5; size: .; D: .; DNA: TGTGCCAGCAGCCCCGGGGGGGAGAGCAATCAGCCCCAGCATTTT; CDR3: CASSPGGESNQPQHF
V: TRBV28; J: TRBJ2-7; size: .; D: .; DNA: TGTGCCACCCATCGCGGCGGATCCTACGAGCAGTACTTC; CDR3: CATHRGGSYEQYF
V: TRBV6-5; J: TRBJ2-5; size: .; D: TRBD2; DNA: TGTGCCAGCAGTTACCTCGGGCTAGCGGGCCAAGAGACCCAGTACTTC; CDR3: CASSYLGLAGQETQYF
V: TRBV7-6; J: TRBJ2-3; size: once; D: TRBD1; DNA: TGTGCCAGCAGCTTAGCACAGGGGATTGCCTTT; CDR3: CASSLAQGIAF
V: TRBV5-4; J: TRBJ1-5; size: .; D: .; DNA: TGTGCCAGCAGCTTGGGAGGAGGGTTTAGCAATCAGCCCCAGCATTTT; CDR3: CASSLGGGFSNQPQHF
V: TRBV6-5; J: TRBJ1-1; size: once; D: TRBD1; DNA: TGTGCCAGCAGTCCAGCCGCGACAGGGCTGGCTTTCTTT; CDR3: CASSPAATGLAFF
V: TRBV13; J: TRBJ1-2; size: .; D: .; DNA: TGTGCCAGCAGCCCCTCGGGAACGGGGGGGTATGGCTACACCTTC; CDR3: CASSPSGTGGYGYTF
V: TRBV4-3; J: TRBJ1-2; size: .; D: .; DNA: TGCGCCAGCAGCCAAGATTTGGCGGCATATGGCTACACCTTC; CDR3: CASSQDLAAYGYTF
V: TRBV5-1; J: TRBJ1-1; size: once; D: .; DNA: TGCGCCAGCAGCGTGAACCCAGGGGATATGGAGACTGAAGCTTTCTTT; CDR3: CASSVNPGDMETEAFF
V: TRBV19; J: TRBJ1-1; size: once; D: TRBD1; DNA: TGTGCCAGTAGTATACAAACGACAGGGATGAACACTGAAGCTTTCTTT; CDR3: CASSIQTTGMNTEAFF
V: TRBV12-3/TRBV12-4; J: TRBJ1-1; size: .; D: .; DNA: TGTGCCAGCAGTACACAGGTTGAAGCTTTCTTT; CDR3: CASSTQVEAFF
V: TRBV13; J: TRBJ2-5; size: .; D: .; DNA: TGTGCCAGCAGCCCTGGGACAGGCGGGGGCCAAGAGACCCAGTACTTC; CDR3: CASSPGTGGGQETQYF
V: TRBV6-5; J: TRBJ2-7; size: .; D: TRBD2; DNA: TGTGCCAGCTCAACCTCCGGGACTAGATCCTACGAGCAGTACTTC; CDR3: CASSTSGTRSYEQYF
V: TRBV5-6; J: TRBJ2-3; size: .; D: TRBD2; DNA: TGTGCCAGCAGTCTAGCGGGACCAGGCAACACAGATACGCAGTATTTT; CDR3: CASSLAGPGNTDTQYF
V: TRBV12-3/TRBV12-4; J: TRBJ1-6; size: .; D: .; DNA: TGTGCCAGCAGTTTGAACTCAGGGTCACCCCTCCACTTT; CDR3: CASSLNSGSPLHF
V: TRBV5-6; J: TRBJ1-4; size: .; D: .; DNA: TGTGCCAGCAGCTTGGTCAGGGAAGGCGAAAAACTGTTTTTT; CDR3: CASSLVREGEKLFF
V: TRBV6-5; J: TRBJ1-5; size: .; D: .; DNA: TGTGCCAGCAGTAGAGGGGGTAACAATCAGCCCCAGCATTTT; CDR3: CASSRGGNNQPQHF
V: TRBV30; J: TRBJ2-2; size: .; D: TRBD2; DNA: TGTGCCTGGAATGAGGGAGGGACCGGGGAGCTGTTTTTT; CDR3: CAWNEGGTGELFF
V: TRBV7-8; J: TRBJ1-5; size: .; D: .; DNA: TGTGCCAGCAGCTTAAGGGACATTAGTTATCAGCCCCAGCATTTT; CDR3: CASSLRDISYQPQHF
V: TRBV4-2; J: TRBJ2-7; size: .; D: .; DNA: TGTGCCAGCAGCCAAGATGATAGGGGCTACGAGCAGTACTTC; CDR3: CASSQDDRGYEQYF
V: TRBV27; J: TRBJ1-5; size: .; D: TRBD1; DNA: TGTGCCAGCAGTTTATCAAGACAGGGAGGCGCCCAGCATTTT; CDR3: CASSLSRQGGAQHF
V: TRBV7-2; J: TRBJ2-7; size: .; D: .; DNA: TGTGCCAGCAACTCAGGGATTCGCTACGAGCAGTACTTC; CDR3: CASNSGIRYEQYF
V: TRBV6-5; J: TRBJ1-1; size: .; D: .; DNA: TGTGCCAGCAGTCAGGGGACCACTGAAGCTTTCTTT; CDR3: CASSQGTTEAFF